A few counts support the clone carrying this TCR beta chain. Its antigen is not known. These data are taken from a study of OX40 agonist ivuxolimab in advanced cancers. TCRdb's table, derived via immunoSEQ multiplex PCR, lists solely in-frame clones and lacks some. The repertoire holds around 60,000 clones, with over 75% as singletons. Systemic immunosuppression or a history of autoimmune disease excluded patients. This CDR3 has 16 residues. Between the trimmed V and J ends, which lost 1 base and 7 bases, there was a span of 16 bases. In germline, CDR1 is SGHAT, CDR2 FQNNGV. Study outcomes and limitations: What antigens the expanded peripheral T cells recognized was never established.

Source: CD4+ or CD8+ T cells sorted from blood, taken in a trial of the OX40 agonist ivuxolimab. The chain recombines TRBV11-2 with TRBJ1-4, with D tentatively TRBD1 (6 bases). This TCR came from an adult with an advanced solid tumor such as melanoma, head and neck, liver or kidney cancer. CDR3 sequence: CASSLGREQGLEKLFF. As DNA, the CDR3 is TGTGCCAGCAGCTTAGGACGAGAACAGGGCCTTGAAAAACTGTTTTTT.